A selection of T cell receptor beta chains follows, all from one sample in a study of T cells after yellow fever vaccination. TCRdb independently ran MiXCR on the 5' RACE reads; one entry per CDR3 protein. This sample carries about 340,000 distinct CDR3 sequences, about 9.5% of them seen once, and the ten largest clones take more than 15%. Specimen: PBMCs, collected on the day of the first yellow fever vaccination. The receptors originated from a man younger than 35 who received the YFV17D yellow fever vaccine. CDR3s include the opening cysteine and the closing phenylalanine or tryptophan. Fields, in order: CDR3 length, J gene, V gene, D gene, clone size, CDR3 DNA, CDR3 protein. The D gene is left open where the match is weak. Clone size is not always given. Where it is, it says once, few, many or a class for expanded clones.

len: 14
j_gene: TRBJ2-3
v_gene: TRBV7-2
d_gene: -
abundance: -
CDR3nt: TGTGCCAGCAGTTATAGGGGGGGCCCAGATACGCAGTATTTT
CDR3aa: CASSYRGGPDTQYF

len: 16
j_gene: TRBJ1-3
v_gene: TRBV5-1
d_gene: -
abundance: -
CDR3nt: TGCGCCAGCAGCTTCAGTGGACCACGGTCTGGAAACACCATATATTTT
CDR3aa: CASSFSGPRSGNTIYF

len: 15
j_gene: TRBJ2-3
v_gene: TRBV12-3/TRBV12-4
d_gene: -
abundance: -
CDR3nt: TGTGCCAGCAGCCCCCCGCAAAGCGTATCAGATACGCAGTATTTT
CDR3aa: CASSPPQSVSDTQYF

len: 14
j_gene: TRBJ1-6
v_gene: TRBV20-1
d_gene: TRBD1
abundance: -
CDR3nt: TGCAGTGCTCGAAGGACAGGGGGCAAATCACCCCTCCACTTT
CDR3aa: CSARRTGGKSPLHF

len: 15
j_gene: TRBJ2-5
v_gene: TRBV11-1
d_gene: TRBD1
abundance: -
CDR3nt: TGTGCCAGCAGCTCGGGACAGGGCACGGGAGAGACCCAGTACTTC
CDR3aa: CASSSGQGTGETQYF

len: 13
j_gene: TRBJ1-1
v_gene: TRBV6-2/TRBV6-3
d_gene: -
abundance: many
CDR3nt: TGTGCCAGCAGTTATAGGTTGAACACTGAAGCTTTCTTT
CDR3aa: CASSYRLNTEAFF

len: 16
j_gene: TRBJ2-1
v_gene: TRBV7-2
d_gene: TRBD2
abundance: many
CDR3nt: TGTGCCAGCAGGCCCTACTACGCGGGGGGGAAGGACGGGCAGTTCTTC
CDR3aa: CASRPYYAGGKDGQFF

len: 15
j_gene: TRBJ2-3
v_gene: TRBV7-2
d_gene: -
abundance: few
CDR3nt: TGTGCCAGCAGCTACCAGATGTCTAGCACAGATACGCAGTATTTT
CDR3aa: CASSYQMSSTDTQYF

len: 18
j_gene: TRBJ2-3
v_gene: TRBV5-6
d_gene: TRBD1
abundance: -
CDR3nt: TGTGCCAGCAGCTTGGCCGAGTATATGGGACAGTACACAGATACGCAGTATTTT
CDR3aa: CASSLAEYMGQYTDTQYF

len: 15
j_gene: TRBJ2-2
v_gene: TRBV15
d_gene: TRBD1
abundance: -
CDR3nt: TGTGCCACCAGCAGCCGGGACAGGGGGACCGGGGAGCTGTTTTTT
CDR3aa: CATSSRDRGTGELFF

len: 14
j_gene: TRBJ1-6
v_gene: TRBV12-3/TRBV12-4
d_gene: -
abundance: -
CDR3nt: TGTGCCAGCAGTTTTAGGGCTCTCGAGTCACCCCTCCACTTT
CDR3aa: CASSFRALESPLHF

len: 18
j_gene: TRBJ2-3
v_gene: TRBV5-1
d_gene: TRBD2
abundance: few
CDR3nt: TGCGCCAGCAGCTTGATACCGCTAACTAGCGGAGCCACAGATACGCAGTATTTT
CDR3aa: CASSLIPLTSGATDTQYF

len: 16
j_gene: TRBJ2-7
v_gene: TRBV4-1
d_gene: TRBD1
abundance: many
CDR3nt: TGCGCCAGCAGCCAACCAAACCGGGACAGAATCTACGAGCAGTACTTC
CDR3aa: CASSQPNRDRIYEQYF